The 29 T cell receptor beta chains reported below all come from one sample, sequenced in a study of blood T cell repertoires in COVID-19. Sequenced by immunoSEQ multiplex PCR; TCRdb stores in-frame clones only, minus some. The sample carries 250,000 or so clones, 87% recorded once. Sequencing input: peripheral blood. The receptors stem from a woman in her thirties or forties who had recovered from COVID-19.

CDR3 sequence reads: CSAEGPPSGGRTDTQYF. The CDR3 DNA reads as TGCAGCGCCGAAGGGCCCCCTAGCGGGGGACGCACAGATACGCAGTATTTT. The chain couples TRBV29-1 to TRBJ2-3; 10 bases fit TRBD2. The ends lost 7 bases at V and 1 base at J; junction bases unmatched: 14. The CDR3 is 17 amino acids. Germline CDR1 SQVTM, CDR2 ANQGSEA.

The rearrangement joins TRBV30 to TRBJ1-1, with 9 bases that match TRBD1. With 3 bases clipped from V and 7 bases from J, the junction kept 6 bases outside the gene matches. Germline values: CDR1 GTSNPN, CDR2 SVGIG (reference sequence). The CDR3 is 13 amino acids. The DNA for the CDR3 is TGTGCCTGGAGGTCCCGGGACAGGGTTGAAGCTTTCTTT. This gives the protein CAWRSRDRVEAFF.

CDR3 bases: TGCGCCAGCAGCCAAGAGGACAGGGGGCCCTACGAGCAGTACTTC. Protein sequence: CASSQEDRGPYEQYF. This chain joins TRBV4-1 and TRBJ2-7, with 11 positions matching TRBD1. Looked up from germline, CDR1 is MGHRA and CDR2 is YSYEKL. V was clipped by 0 bases and J by 2 bases; unmatched bases: 0. The CDR3 has 15 residues.

This chain joins TRBV16 and TRBJ2-7; 7 nucleotides align to TRBD1. The V and J ends lost 6 bases and 2 bases, in that order; junction bases with no gene match: 7. This CDR3 spans 14 amino acids. Germline CDR1 is KGHSY and CDR2 is FQNENV. The DNA for the CDR3 is TGTGCCAGCAGTCAGAGGACAGGTCCCTACGAGCAGTACTTC. It specifies CASSQRTGPYEQYF.

The genes are TRBV11-2 and TRBJ1-6, with 7 bases fitting TRBD1. The CDR3 is 14 residues long. The J segment lost 10 bases and the V segment lost 7 bases, leaving 10 bases of the junction unmatched. CDR1 and CDR2 from the germline V gene are SGHAT and FQNNGV. CDR3 residues: CASIKSGGGSPLHF. In DNA form, the CDR3 reads TGTGCCAGCATCAAGTCAGGGGGTGGATCACCCCTCCACTTT.

The gene calls are TRBV7-6 and TRBJ1-1, with D uncertain. The germline V and J ends were trimmed by 5 bases and 0 bases, with 7 bases remaining between them. Germline CDR1 and CDR2: SGHVS and FNYEAQ. The CDR3 runs to 13 residues. CDR3 sequence: CASSAMMNTEAFF. DNA for the CDR3: TGTGCCAGCAGCGCTATGATGAACACTGAAGCTTTCTTT.

This chain uses TRBV11-2 with TRBJ1-3, with no clear D. Germline CDR1 SGHAT, CDR2 FQNNGV. V was shortened by 4 bases and J by 8 bases, with 18 bases between the two germline ends. This CDR3 has 15 residues. CDR3: CASSYNPGRGYTIYF. The DNA for the CDR3 is TGTGCCAGCAGCTATAACCCGGGCCGCGGGTACACCATATATTTT.

The chain joins TRBV28 to TRBJ1-2, with D perhaps matching TRBD1 (5 bases). The germline V gene has CDR1 MDHEN and CDR2 SYDVKM. The CDR3 covers 14 residues. The V end lost 2 bases, the J end lost 3 bases, and 10 bases lay between the germline ends. The CDR3 DNA follows: TGTGCCAGCAGTTTAAGCCCCAGGGACTATGGCTACACCTTC. Translated: CASSLSPRDYGYTF.

The chain is built from TRBV14 and TRBJ2-7; a weak D match, TRBD1 (5 bases). V shed 4 bases and J shed 6 bases, with 13 bases lying between them. Germline lookup yields CDR1 SGHDN and CDR2 FVKESK. The CDR3 has 13 residues. The CDR3 sequence: CASSPFGAGEQYF. The CDR3 region has the DNA TGTGCCAGCAGCCCTTTTGGGGCAGGCGAGCAGTACTTC.

The rearrangement joins TRBV6-4 to TRBJ2-3, with 9 bases identical to TRBD1. The CDR3 consists of 14 residues. CDR1 MRHNA and CDR2 SNTAGT come from the germline V gene. Trimming cost V 8 bases and J 3 bases; bases outside gene matches: 6. DNA for the CDR3: TGTGCCAGCCGAAGGACAGGGGAAACAGATACGCAGTATTTT. Amino acid sequence: CASRRTGETDTQYF.

V usage is TRBV9 and J usage is TRBJ1-4; possibly TRBD1 for D (5 bases). Germline V gene data show CDR1 as SGDLS and CDR2 as YYNGEE. This CDR3 is built from 15 residues. The ends were cut back, 4 bases at V and 5 bases at J, with 15 bases in the middle. CDR3 DNA sequence: TGTGCCAGCAGCTCCCGGGGGGGAAGAAATGAAAAACTGTTTTTT. Its translation: CASSSRGGRNEKLFF. Filled out from reference TRBV9 and TRBJ1-4, the complete variable domain reads DSGVTQTPKHLITATGQRVTLRCSPRSGDLSVYWYQQSLDQGLQFLIQYYNGEERAKGNILERFSAQQFPDLHSELNLSSLELGDSALYFCASSSRGGRNEKLFFGSGTQLSVL.

The table lists this clone with a few counts. The genes are TRBV5-1 and TRBJ1-1, with no clear D. This CDR3 has 13 amino acids. Trimming shortened V by 4 bases and J by 5 bases, and 12 bases separated the two germline ends. Looked up from germline, CDR1 is SGHRS and CDR2 is YFSETQ. The CDR3 region has the DNA TGCGCCAGCAGCGTTCGGGGAGGGACTGAAGCTTTCTTT. This encodes CASSVRGGTEAFF.

The chain links TRBV2 to TRBJ1-2, with 9 bases matching TRBD1. V gave up 5 bases and J gave up 2 bases; unmatched junction bases: 15. Germline V gives CDR1 SNHLY, CDR2 FYNNEI. The CDR3 is 18 residues long. The CDR3 reads CASSLKPRWDRENYGYTF. The DNA of the CDR3 is TGTGCCAGCAGTCTTAAACCACGATGGGACAGGGAAAACTATGGCTACACCTTC.

The V and J genes are TRBV5-1 and TRBJ2-7, with TRBD1 matching 8 bases. The CDR3 extends over 13 amino acids. Germline-derived CDR1 and CDR2 are SGHRS and YFSETQ. With V trimmed by 7 bases and J by 2 bases, 5 bases remained unmatched. This chain's CDR3 is CASGWTGTYEQYF. In DNA, the CDR3 is TGCGCCAGCGGCTGGACAGGGACCTACGAGCAGTACTTC.

The V and J genes are TRBV6-2 or TRBV6-3 and TRBJ2-2; no firm D call. CDR3 length: 14 amino acids. The V gene's germline CDR1 is MNHEY and CDR2 SVGEGT. The V end was cut by 2 bases, the J end by 3 bases, with 7 bases between. The CDR3 here is CASSYISHTGELFF. The CDR3 coding sequence is TGTGCCAGCAGTTACATATCCCACACCGGGGAGCTGTTTTTT.

The chain has TRBV25-1 and TRBJ2-5; a weak D match, TRBD2 (5 bases). This CDR3 is 15 amino acids long. CDR1 and CDR2 (germline): MGHDK, SYGVNS. With 7 bases removed from V and 1 base from J, the gap between germline ends came to 16 bases. In DNA form, the CDR3 reads TGTGCCAGCACTCCTACGTCGGGGAGCCAAGAGACCCAGTACTTC. This gives the protein CASTPTSGSQETQYF.

This rearrangement joins TRBV5-4 to TRBJ1-2; D gene uncertain. This CDR3 contains 13 residues. Per germline, CDR1 SGHNT and CDR2 YYREEE (reference sequence). V was trimmed by 0 bases and J by 8 bases, leaving 11 bases between them. The CDR3 sequence: CASSLVAGNGYTF. CDR3 sequence (DNA): TGTGCCAGCAGCTTGGTTGCGGGGAACGGCTACACCTTC.

The chain recombines TRBV6-6 with TRBJ2-7; 8 positions agree with TRBD2. The germline V gene encodes CDR1 MNHNY and CDR2 SVGAGI (reference sequence). This CDR3 contains 16 residues. J lost 0 bases, V lost 5 bases, and 9 bases had no gene match. CDR3 loop: CASSPGGTAYSYEQYF. The CDR3 nucleotides are TGTGCCAGCAGTCCGGGGGGGACTGCCTACTCCTACGAGCAGTACTTC.

The chain uses TRBV10-3 and TRBJ2-3; 7 bases line up with TRBD2. CDR1 is ENHRY and CDR2 is SYGVKD in the germline V gene. The CDR3 spans 19 residues. J gave up 2 bases and V 8 bases, and 22 bases lay outside the gene matches. The DNA for the CDR3 is TGTGCCATCCGGGTGAGGGCGGTGCGGGGGAACTCCACCACAGATACGCAGTATTTT. It yields the protein CAIRVRAVRGNSTTDTQYF.

This chain connects TRBV5-1 to TRBJ2-3, with D maybe TRBD2 (5 bases). V was shortened by 4 bases and J by 5 bases, with 14 bases between the two germline ends. Looked up from germline, CDR1 is SGHRS and CDR2 is YFSETQ. The CDR3 covers 14 residues. CDR3: CASSPDLRRDTQYF. For the CDR3, the DNA is TGCGCCAGCAGCCCGGACTTGAGGCGAGATACGCAGTATTTT.

The rearrangement joins TRBV11-1 to TRBJ2-1; D is unclear. The CDR3 consists of 15 residues. The V end was cut by 1 base, the J end by 0 bases, with 7 bases between. In germline, CDR1 is SGHAT, CDR2 FQDESV (reference sequence). The CDR3 here is CASSLVPSSYNEQFF. The DNA of the CDR3 is TGTGCCAGCAGCTTAGTCCCTAGCTCCTACAATGAGCAGTTCTTC.

The V and J genes are TRBV6-5 and TRBJ1-4; perhaps TRBD1 as D (6 bases). This CDR3 spans 14 amino acids. Trimming took 6 bases from V and 6 from J, leaving 14 bases between them. Germline V gene data show CDR1 as MNHEY and CDR2 as SVGAGI. CDR3 DNA sequence: TGTGCCAGCAGCGACAGGTTTGCCCATGAAAAACTGTTTTTT. Translating gives CASSDRFAHEKLFF.

J is TRBJ1-1 and V is TRBV19; weak D call: TRBD1 (6 bases). The CDR3 extends over 13 amino acids. Germline loops: CDR1 LNHDA, CDR2 SQIVND (reference sequence). The germline V and J ends were trimmed by 4 bases and 11 bases, with 17 bases remaining between them. As DNA, the CDR3 is TGTGCCAGTAGTACCGGACAGAGGAGGCGGGCTTTCTTT. Protein: CASSTGQRRRAFF. Using reference TRBV19 and TRBJ1-1 for the parts outside the CDR3, the full variable domain is DGGITQSPKYLFRKEGQNVTLSCEQNLNHDAMYWYRQDPGQGLRLIYYSQIVNDFQKGDIAEGYSVSREKKESFPLTVTSAQKNPTAFYLCASSTGQRRRAFFGQGTRLTVV.

CDR3 amino acids: CASSTPRGRHYGYTF. The CDR3 coding sequence is TGTGCCAGTAGTACCCCGCGGGGGCGTCACTATGGCTACACCTTC. This sequence joins TRBV19 and TRBJ1-2, with a tentative D call TRBD1 (6 bases). Germline assignment: CDR1 LNHDA and CDR2 SQIVND (reference sequence). The CDR3 covers 15 residues. V was clipped by 4 bases and J by 3 bases, with 15 bases between them. Looking up the rest from reference TRBV19 and TRBJ1-2 gives the full variable domain: DGGITQSPKYLFRKEGQNVTLSCEQNLNHDAMYWYRQDPGQGLRLIYYSQIVNDFQKGDIAEGYSVSREKKESFPLTVTSAQKNPTAFYLCASSTPRGRHYGYTFGSGTRLTVV.

This clone was found a few times. This sequence joins TRBV7-9 and TRBJ1-2; D not certain. The CDR3 is 12 residues long. The germline CDR1 and CDR2 sequences are SEHNR and FQNEAQ (reference sequence). V dropped 1 base and J dropped 4 bases, with 4 bases sitting between them. The CDR3 region has the DNA TGTGCCAGCAGCTTAGGAGGCTATGGCTACACCTTC. This translates into CASSLGGYGYTF.

The chain couples TRBV19 to TRBJ1-5; no definite D call. Looked up from germline, CDR1 is LNHDA and CDR2 is SQIVND (reference sequence). The V gene lost 4 bases and the J gene lost 7 bases, with 26 bases spanning the gap. This CDR3 has 18 residues. CDR3 residues: CASSTSRKLGGARQPQHF. The CDR3 nucleotides read TGTGCCAGTAGTACCTCGAGGAAATTAGGAGGCGCTCGGCAGCCCCAGCATTTT.

Of note for this clone: Additional DNA sequences in this sample encode the identical CDR3. The chain carries TRBV20-1 and TRBJ1-1; D is undetermined. Trimming removed 1 base from V and 5 bases from J, with 5 bases in between. This CDR3 comprises 11 residues. Per germline, CDR1 DFQATT and CDR2 SNEGSKA (reference sequence). This chain's CDR3 is CSARGATEAFF. DNA of the CDR3: TGCAGTGCTAGAGGAGCAACTGAAGCTTTCTTT.

The CDR3 bases are TGTGCCATCAGTGAGCGCGGACAGGGGGCGAATCAGCCCCAGCATTTT. It specifies CAISERGQGANQPQHF. The chain has TRBV10-3 and TRBJ1-5; the match to TRBD1 covers 11 bases. Unmatched junction bases numbered 4, after V lost 2 bases and J lost 4 bases. The germline CDR1 and CDR2 sequences are ENHRY and SYGVKD. The CDR3 is made up of 16 amino acids.

V is TRBV25-1 and J is TRBJ1-2; D is ambiguous. Per the germline V gene, CDR1 is MGHDK and CDR2 is SYGVNS. The CDR3 totals 11 residues. V lost 3 bases and J lost 9, with 8 bases in between. CDR3 nucleotides: TGTGCCAGCAGTGAGGCCTTAAGCTACACCTTC. Amino acid sequence: CASSEALSYTF.